This T cell receptor (beta chain) was obtained from a study of graft-versus-host responses after intestinal transplantation. Study-level background: All recipients were transplanted with multivisceral, liver-intestinal, or isolated intestinal grafts. The whole recipient group had anti-thymocyte globulin induction followed by tacrolimus and steroids for roughly three years. Findings and caveats of the study: Clonal ratios of graft-versus-host to host-versus-graft in allografts were high for patients exhibiting graft-donor T cell macrochimerism. Present in recipient marrow, GvH clones included some that appeared first in ileum or blood.

As concerns this clone: Its antigen is not known.

V was clipped by 6 bases and J by 3 bases, with 8 bases between them. Germline V gene sequence: CDR1 SEHNR, CDR2 FQNEAQ (reference sequence). The CDR3 spans 13 residues. Assay: immunoSEQ multiplex PCR; the TCRdb copy retains only in-frame clones and omits some. The sample consists of around 110,000 clones, over 80% of them appearing once. This chain connects TRBV7-9 to TRBJ1-4; D not resolved. The receptor was isolated from a human donor who was the organ donor for an intestinal transplant. The source material was unstimulated CD4+ T cells sorted from spleen or lymph node cells, sampled before transplant. CDR3 loop: CASSSGPNEKLFF. CDR3 coding DNA: TGTGCCAGCAGTTCCGGGCCTAATGAAAAACTGTTTTTT.